This T cell receptor (beta chain) was captured by sequencing in a study of PD-1 blockade in classical Hodgkin lymphoma. Study-wide points: Nivolumab initiated under 1 year post-ASCT led to patient exclusion. Diversity similar to that of newly diagnosed patients was seen at baseline in complete responders. By cycle point C4D1, TCR diversity had risen significantly in CD4+ cells (but not CD8+ cells).

The germline V gene encodes CDR1 MNHEY and CDR2 SMNVEV (reference sequence). The CDR3 spans 15 residues. V was cut by 5 bases and J by 2 bases, with 13 bases left in between. This clone was counted once. Its specificity is unknown. The repertoire was sequenced with immunoSEQ multiplex PCR; TCRdb's copy has only in-frame clones and lacks some. Of approximately 65,000 clones listed, about 91% are singletons. Patients all relapsed after autologous stem cell transplantation, and there was variation in brentuximab vedotin exposure. The genes are TRBV27 and TRBJ1-5; D unresolved. The clonotype was recovered from a human donor with classical Hodgkin lymphoma. Sequences were derived from peripheral blood mononuclear cells (PBMCs), sampled at baseline. The CDR3 nucleotides read TGTGCCAGCAGTCTATACTATAGCGGCAATCAGCCCCAGCATTTT. It translates to CASSLYYSGNQPQHF.